The TCR beta chain under discussion was sequenced for a study of T cell responses to AZD1222 COVID-19 vaccine. Whole-study context: Second-dose intervals of approximately 4 or approximately 12 weeks were pooled.

A word on this clone: What it recognizes is unknown.

Sequencing used immunoSEQ multiplex PCR; TCRdb keeps in-frame clones, though not all of them. The repertoire holds 150,000 to 200,000 clones, with around 89% as singletons. Study conclusions and caveats: No day 14 peak samples; only post-peak repertoires were characterized. Regions left unmutated in variants are reportedly the target of nearly half of spike-specific TCRs.

The V segment lost 0 bases and the J segment 6 bases; nucleotides outside the gene matches: 8. Germline CDR1 is SGHTA and CDR2 is FQGNSA. The CDR3 has 15 amino acids. The TCR comes from an adult in good health. Sample: peripheral blood, taken on day 0 of AZD1222 vaccination. The rearrangement links TRBV7-2 to TRBJ2-7; TRBD2 agrees at 7 bases. CDR3 in DNA: TGTGCCAGCAGCTTAGCAGCGGGGCCTTATGGCGAGCAGTACTTC. Translated: CASSLAAGPYGEQYF.